The 9 T cell receptor beta chains in this list originate from one sample, sequenced in a study of blood T cell dynamics during melanoma immunotherapy. Stated time point: week 3, after first cycle of checkpoint inhibitor. TCRdb's copy holds only in-frame clones and misses some; the assay was immunoSEQ multiplex PCR. The data hold roughly 5,000 clones, with roughly 90% observed a single time. This sample comprised blood, obtained from a patient treated with checkpoint blockade. The receptors were gathered from a human donor with melanoma.

This clone was observed once. This chain links TRBV7-9 with TRBJ2-5; 8 bases fit TRBD1. The J call may be faulty, since TRBJ2-7 better matches the DNA end. Germline V gene sequence: CDR1 SEHNR, CDR2 FQNEAQ (reference sequence). This CDR3 spans 14 amino acids. The CDR3 nucleotides are TGTGCCAGCAGCCACGGACAGGGCTCCTACGAGCAGTACTTC. As protein: CASSHGQGSYEQYF.

The V call is TRBV5-1, the J call TRBJ2-7; tentatively, D is TRBD1 or TRBD2 (5 bases each). In germline, CDR1 is SGHRS, CDR2 YFSETQ. V was trimmed by 4 bases and J by 2 bases, leaving 25 bases between them. The CDR3 covers 18 residues. The CDR3 DNA is TGCGCCAGCAGCCTACTTGTGGGATCCGGGACGGAGGCCTACGAGCAGTACTTC. Residues: CASSLLVGSGTEAYEQYF.

V usage is TRBV5-1 and J usage is TRBJ1-3; TRBD1 is a possible D gene (6 bases). This CDR3 is 15 amino acids long. V lost 3 bases to trimming and J lost 0 bases, with 10 bases between them. CDR1 and CDR2 (germline): SGHRS, YFSETQ. The CDR3 here is CASSSRGDSGNTIYF. The CDR3 region has the DNA TGCGCCAGCAGCTCGAGGGGGGACTCTGGAAACACCATATATTTT.

The chain carries TRBV7-8 and TRBJ1-1; no firm D call. Germline lookup yields CDR1 SGHVS and CDR2 FQNEAQ. V lost 3 bases and J 0 bases, leaving 5 bases between the germline ends. The CDR3 sequence is 13 residues long. The CDR3 DNA sequence: TGTGCCAGCAGCTTTACGGTGAACACTGAAGCTTTCTTT. This codes for CASSFTVNTEAFF.

The chain is built from TRBV7-2 and TRBJ2-3; 7 nucleotides line up with TRBD1. Per germline, CDR1 SGHTA and CDR2 FQGNSA. With 3 bases clipped from V and 4 bases from J, the junction kept 1 base outside the gene matches. The CDR3 spans 13 residues. The CDR3 DNA sequence: TGTGCCAGCAGCTTCCAGGGGGCAGATACGCAGTATTTT. This sequence encodes CASSFQGADTQYF.

The J gene is TRBJ2-1, the V gene TRBV7-2, with TRBD2 identical over 13 bases. CDR3 length: 15 residues. Looked up from germline, CDR1 is SGHTA and CDR2 is FQGNSA. J was trimmed by 8 bases and V by 7 bases; bases with no gene match: 8. The CDR3 here is CASKPGLAGVDEQFF. In nucleotides, the CDR3 is TGTGCCAGCAAACCTGGACTAGCGGGAGTGGATGAGCAGTTCTTC.

A single count supports this clone. The chain couples TRBV7-9 to TRBJ2-3, with 8 bases that match TRBD2. CDR1 SEHNR and CDR2 FQNEAQ come from the germline V gene (reference sequence). This CDR3 has 16 residues. The V and J ends lost 5 bases and 2 bases, in that order; junction bases with no gene match: 9. This chain's CDR3 is CASSPVGTRNTDTQYF. For the CDR3, the DNA is TGTGCCAGCAGCCCCGTTGGGACTAGAAACACAGATACGCAGTATTTT.

This chain uses TRBV7-2 with TRBJ2-1; 10 positions match TRBD2. The trim removed 6 bases at V and 0 bases at J, leaving 11 bases unmatched. Germline lookup yields CDR1 SGHTA and CDR2 FQGNSA. This CDR3 contains 18 residues. The CDR3 spells CASSPLSSGGSSYNEQFF. The CDR3 nucleotides read TGTGCCAGCAGTCCTCTTTCTAGCGGGGGAAGCTCCTACAATGAGCAGTTCTTC.

The chain links TRBV15 to TRBJ2-5, with D unresolved. Trimming removed 2 bases at V and 5 bases at J, with 12 bases between. The CDR3 contains 14 residues. Germline V gene lookup returns CDR1 LNHNV and CDR2 YYDKDF (reference sequence). The CDR3 here is CATSRSGPVETQYF. CDR3 coding DNA: TGTGCCACCAGCAGATCCGGGCCCGTGGAGACCCAGTACTTC.